This paragraph covers one T cell receptor (beta chain) sequence. Study processing details: Cell counts per sample came from amplifying reference gene primers. Libraries were prepared by immunoSEQ multiplex PCR; TCRdb keeps only in-frame clonotypes and omits some of them. V and J calls and clone size are as listed in that table; D and trimming were resolved from the DNA. This sample has approximately 260,000 clones, with nearly 90% found just once. This record comes from a study of blood T cell repertoires in COVID-19. At the level of the study: Researchers got acute and convalescent COVID-19 samples from the United States, Italy and Spain.

V was pared by 2 bases and J by 5 bases, with 5 bases of the junction left unmatched. The length of the CDR3 is 14 residues. Germline V gene lookup returns CDR1 SGHTA and CDR2 FQGTGA. The J gene is TRBJ1-2, the V gene TRBV7-3, with 7 bases fitting TRBD1. The TCR comes from a woman aged 55-69 years who had recovered from COVID-19. The sequenced sample consisted of PBMCs or T cells enriched from blood (not recorded which). CDR3 in DNA: TGTGCCAGCAGCTTAGACAGGGAAGGATATGGCTACACCTTC. It is translated as CASSLDREGYGYTF.